This T cell receptor beta chain appears in the sequencing data of a study of neurological immune-mediated disorders. Study-wide points: The absence of shared CDR3 amino acid sequences among expanded clones across subjects suggests private repertoires in all groups.

Synthesis of cDNA was accomplished via 5'RACE employing 10-nucleotide random UMIs. The output of every sequencing run exceeded 200 million TCR-beta sequences, derived from 15-18 subjects. MiXCR was run by TCRdb on the 5' RACE reads, yielding one entry per CDR3 protein. The repertoire has some 100,000 distinct CDR3 sequences, about 12% of them found once; the top ten carry approximately 5%. This CDR3 contains 18 residues. Deletions cut 4 bases from V and 2 bases from J, with 21 bases between. The V gene's germline CDR1 is MNHEY and CDR2 SVGAGI. Time point indicated: longitudinal time-point 2. Unsorted libraries were prepared from 2 million PBMCs held at -80 C. This clonotype has a count of ten or more. What it binds is unknown.

The sequenced sample was PBMCs. The genes are TRBV6-5 and TRBJ1-5, with a weak D call TRBD1 (6 bases). The TCR originated in a female donor with HTLV-1-associated myelopathy (HAM/TSP). CDR3 sequence (DNA): TGTGCCAGCAGTTTAGTAGGGGGTCGAGGATACGGCAATCAGCCCCAGCATTTT. Translating it yields CASSLVGGRGYGNQPQHF.